This T cell receptor beta chain is from a study of vaccination and CD4 T cells after COVID-19. About the study: Diagnosis preceded the drawing of post-COVID samples by a median approximately 110 days (range 35 to 161). Post-vaccination specimens were collected at a median of approximately 74 days following dose two (range 14 to 241). Study-wide points: The study found that a median approximately 84% of reactive clones in convalescent patients appeared only post-vaccination. The authors identified 304 of 307 vaccine-specific clones in convalescent patients as spike mono-reactive.

This CDR3 is built from 15 residues. Germline V gives CDR1 SNHLY, CDR2 FYNNEI. The V segment lost 4 bases and the J segment 7 bases; nucleotides outside the gene matches: 8. As regards this clonotype: Its antigen is not known.

Sequenced with the Oncomine TCR Beta short-read assay was DNA taken from cultured CD4+ T cells. TCRdb reprocessed the PCR reads via MiXCR and lists one record per CDR3 protein. The sample lists fewer than 15,000 distinct CDR3 sequences, approximately 60% seen once, with around 12% in the top ten. Treatment: approximately nine-day PBMC culture with coronavirus spike peptide pools or control peptides (ViraFEST assay). The material sequenced was CD4+ T cells from blood, cultured in vitro. V usage is TRBV2 and J usage is TRBJ2-2; 8 nucleotides agree with TRBD2. This sequence originates from a human donor who had recovered from COVID-19. Here the CDR3 reads CASSVGLAGDGELFF. As DNA, the CDR3 is TGTGCCAGCAGTGTAGGGCTAGCGGGCGACGGGGAGCTGTTTTTT.